A single sample is the source of the 9 T cell receptor beta chains below, sequenced in a study of shared clonotypes between healthy human individuals. Libraries were prepared by immunoSEQ multiplex PCR; TCRdb keeps only in-frame clonotypes and omits some of them. This sample has 550,000 to 700,000 clones, with 55% to 85% found just once. The specimen was memory CD4+ T cells sorted from blood. Subset here: CD45RA-negative fraction. Receptor source: a woman aged 25 to 39 in good health.

The chain uses TRBV4-2 and TRBJ1-1; D is undetermined. The germline V gene encodes CDR1 LGHNA and CDR2 YNFKEQ. V lost 0 bases and J 2 bases, leaving 7 bases between the germline ends. The CDR3 contains 14 residues. CDR3 loop: CASSQERVNTEAFF. The CDR3 DNA is TGTGCCAGCAGCCAAGAACGTGTTAACACTGAAGCTTTCTTT.

The genes are TRBV14 and TRBJ1-1; D ambiguous. With 1 base removed from V and 5 bases from J, the gap between germline ends came to 8 bases. Germline V gene data show CDR1 as SGHDN and CDR2 as FVKESK. This CDR3 has 13 residues. The CDR3 sequence: CASSQGTRTEAFF. CDR3 nucleotides: TGTGCCAGCAGCCAAGGAACGCGAACTGAAGCTTTCTTT.

The chain joins TRBV19 to TRBJ2-1; the D gene could be TRBD1 or TRBD2 (5 bases each). CDR1 and CDR2 from the germline V gene are LNHDA and SQIVND (reference sequence). The CDR3 has 15 amino acids. Deletions cut 5 bases from V and 8 bases from J, with 19 bases between. The CDR3 coding sequence is TGTGCCAGTAGTCCCTCTCCGGGACCCTTCTATGAGCAGTTCTTC. As protein: CASSPSPGPFYEQFF.

This clone was picked up many times. The chain combines TRBV6-5 with TRBJ2-1, with D perhaps TRBD2 (6 bases). Germline loops: CDR1 MNHEY, CDR2 SVGAGI. V gave up 8 bases and J gave up 0 bases, with 14 bases separating them. The CDR3 length is 15 residues. The CDR3 spells CASSRSGHSYNEQFF. CDR3 DNA sequence: TGTGCCAGCTCCAGGAGCGGGCACTCCTACAATGAGCAGTTCTTC.

The genes are TRBV7-6 and TRBJ1-2; D might be TRBD1 (6 bases). Per germline, CDR1 SGHVS and CDR2 FNYEAQ. The CDR3 loop spans 13 amino acids. Trimming removed 6 bases at V and 8 bases at J, with 16 bases between. The CDR3 here is CASRNVAGGGYTF. CDR3 in DNA: TGTGCCAGCAGGAACGTAGCCGGGGGCGGCTACACCTTC.

This chain uses TRBV7-9 with TRBJ2-7, with TRBD2 matching over 9 bases. The trim removed 3 bases at V and 5 bases at J, leaving 11 bases unmatched. CDR1 and CDR2 from the germline V gene are SEHNR and FQNEAQ (reference sequence). This CDR3 contains 16 residues. Written as DNA, the CDR3 is TGTGCCAGCAGCTTGCTCTTGGGACTAGCTAACGACGAGCAGTACTTC. Encoded protein: CASSLLLGLANDEQYF.

The gene calls are TRBV28 and TRBJ1-4; 9 nucleotides agree with TRBD1. Germline assignment: CDR1 MDHEN and CDR2 SYDVKM. The V segment lost 4 bases and the J segment 6 bases; nucleotides outside the gene matches: 6. The CDR3 loop spans 15 amino acids. CDR3 coding DNA: TGTGCCAGCAGTTCCACAGGGGGCCTTTATGAAAAACTGTTTTTT. Protein sequence: CASSSTGGLYEKLFF. Full variable domain (outside the CDR3, taken from reference TRBV28 and TRBJ1-4): DVKVTQSSRYLVKRTGEKVFLECVQDMDHENMFWYRQDPGLGLRLIYFSYDVKMKEKGDIPEGYSVSREKKERFSLILESASTNQTSMYLCASSSTGGLYEKLFFGSGTQLSVL.

The V gene is TRBV2, the J gene TRBJ2-7; TRBD2 agrees at 13 bases. The ends lost 6 bases at V and 6 bases at J; junction bases unmatched: 8. Germline V gives CDR1 SNHLY, CDR2 FYNNEI. This CDR3 spans 15 amino acids. This chain's CDR3 is CASRVLTSGRVEQYF. The CDR3 DNA is TGTGCCAGCAGGGTTCTCACTAGCGGGAGGGTCGAGCAGTACTTC.

This clone has only one observation. The chain has TRBV5-4 and TRBJ2-1; 10 bases align to TRBD2. V shed 4 bases, J shed 6 bases, and the junction held 10 bases outside the gene matches. CDR1 and CDR2 from the germline V gene are SGHNT and YYREEE (reference sequence). This CDR3 has 16 amino acids. The CDR3: CASSLPRLAGPNEQFF. CDR3 sequence (DNA): TGTGCCAGCAGCCTTCCGAGACTAGCGGGCCCCAATGAGCAGTTCTTC.